The 21 T cell receptor beta chains in this list originate from one sample, sequenced in a study of blood T cells in healthy people across ages. Primed by a sample-barcoded 5' primer and a J-beta primer mix, a second PCR proceeded for about 6 to 12 cycles. Using its own MiXCR run on the 5' RACE reads, TCRdb lists one record per CDR3 protein. The table includes 1.5 million to 2 million distinct CDR3 sequences, about 35% detected once. The sequenced material came from blood. These receptors originate from a woman in her thirties in good health.

This clonotype was observed once. The CDR3 loop is CSAQDSTVKYGYTF. Here the CDR3 DNA reads TGCAGTGCTCAAGACAGTACTGTGAAATATGGCTACACCTTC. The chain links TRBV20-1 to TRBJ1-2, with a possible D match to TRBD1 (5 bases). V lost 5 bases to trimming and J lost 5 bases, with 18 bases between them. There are 14 residues in the CDR3. CDR1 is DFQATT and CDR2 is SNEGSKA in the germline V gene (reference sequence).

DNA of the CDR3: TGTGCCAGTAGTATGTTGCCGCACACAGATACGCAGTATTTT. It translates to CASSMLPHTDTQYF. The chain has TRBV19 and TRBJ2-3, with D unresolved. Germline V lookup: CDR1 LNHDA, CDR2 SQIVND (reference sequence). Trimming stripped 3 bases from V and 2 bases from J, with 9 bases between. The CDR3 has 14 residues.

The sample holds a few counts of this clonotype. CDR3 region: CASSPNGGQPQHF. DNA of the CDR3: TGCGCCAGCAGCCCCAACGGGGGCCAGCCCCAGCATTTT. V gene TRBV4-1 combines with J gene TRBJ1-5; TRBD1 is a possible D gene (6 bases). CDR3 length: 13 amino acids. Trimming took 4 bases from V and 7 from J, leaving 11 bases between them. Germline CDR1 and CDR2: MGHRA and YSYEKL.

This clonotype was seen only a few times. A read error may account for a junction end that differs from germline. The DNA for the CDR3 is TGTGCCGGCAGTCAACAAGAGACCCAGTACTTC. This translates into CAGSQQETQYF. The J gene is TRBJ2-5, the V gene TRBV6-5; no clear D gene. This CDR3 spans 11 amino acids. Germline CDR1 reads MNHEY; CDR2 reads SVGAGI.

Turning to this clonotype: One junction end does not reproduce the germline sequence, and a read error may be involved. This chain connects TRBV7-9 to TRBJ2-5; a weak D match, TRBD2 (6 bases). Germline CDR1 is SEHNR and CDR2 is FQNEAQ (reference sequence). This CDR3 has 13 amino acids. CDR3 sequence (DNA): TGTGCCAGCAGCTCCTCTGAACCGGGACTCCTTGACTTC. Protein: CASSSSEPGLLDF. Variable domain in full (rest from reference TRBV7-9 and TRBJ2-5): DTGVSQNPRHKITKRGQNVTFRCDPISEHNRLYWYRQTLGQGPEFLTYFQNEAQLEKSRLLSDRFSAERPKGSFSTLEIQRTEQGDSAMYLCASSSSEPGLLDFGPGTRLLVL.

In its sample, this clonotype was seen many times. As DNA, the CDR3 is TGCGCCAGCAGCCAAGATAGATCCAGCGGTTACTACGAGCAGTACTTC. The encoded protein is CASSQDRSSGYYEQYF. J is TRBJ2-7 and V is TRBV4-1; D perhaps matches TRBD2 (5 bases). Per germline, CDR1 MGHRA and CDR2 YSYEKL. With 0 bases removed from V and 3 bases from J, the gap between germline ends came to 15 bases. The CDR3 runs 16 residues.

This clonotype was recorded a few times. The rearrangement uses TRBV12-3 or TRBV12-4 and TRBJ2-5, with no clear D. Trimming removed 8 bases at V and 4 bases at J, with 14 bases between. The CDR3 is 13 amino acids. CDR3 DNA: TGTGCCAGCTTTGGCAACATGGGAGAGACCCAGTACTTC. This encodes CASFGNMGETQYF.

This clonotype was observed a handful of times. The gene calls are TRBV12-3 or TRBV12-4 and TRBJ2-6, with 10 bases identical to TRBD2. Losses at the gene ends were 1 base for V and 2 bases for J; bases not matched to a gene: 2. The CDR3 contains 17 residues. The CDR3 here is CASSLGLAGAGANVLTF. The CDR3 DNA is TGTGCCAGCAGTTTAGGGCTAGCGGGAGCTGGGGCCAACGTCCTGACTTTC.

This rearrangement joins TRBV5-1 to TRBJ1-2, with 11 positions matching TRBD1. Germline lookup yields CDR1 SGHRS and CDR2 YFSETQ. V lost 4 bases, J lost 4 bases, and 6 bases stayed unmatched. The CDR3 consists of 15 residues. The CDR3 bases are TGCGCCAGCAGCCAGGGGGACAGGGGGACCTATGGCTACACCTTC. It encodes CASSQGDRGTYGYTF.

This chain connects TRBV7-2 to TRBJ2-3; unclear D gene. The V end was cut by 6 bases, the J end by 5 bases, with 12 bases between. The germline V gene has CDR1 SGHTA and CDR2 FQGNSA. The CDR3 consists of 13 residues. The CDR3 here is CASSYETRDTQYF. The CDR3 DNA reads as TGTGCCAGCAGTTATGAGACCAGAGATACGCAGTATTTT.

This clonotype was recorded a few times. The chain has TRBV20-1 and TRBJ2-1; D unclear. The CDR3 runs 16 residues. Germline-derived CDR1 and CDR2 are DFQATT and SNEGSKA (reference sequence). The V end lost 1 base, the J end lost 4 bases, and 17 bases lay between the germline ends. The CDR3 bases are TGCAGTGCTAGAGTCAGTGGGTTGGCCGCATACAATGAGCAGTTCTTC. This translates into CSARVSGLAAYNEQFF.

Details on this clonotype: One end of the junction fails to match germline, which may point to a read error. The chain recombines TRBV4-1 with TRBJ2-3; tentatively, D is TRBD1 or TRBD2 (7 bases each). The germline CDR1 and CDR2 sequences are MGHRA and YSYEKL. The length of the CDR3 is 16 residues. The CDR3 is CASSQGDREGIDTRYF. In DNA form, the CDR3 reads TGCGCCAGCAGCCAAGGAGACAGGGAGGGTATAGATACGCGGTATTTT.

The rearrangement joins TRBV7-9 to TRBJ1-4, with TRBD1 as a possible D gene (6 bases). V was pared by 5 bases and J by 8 bases, with 21 bases between. The CDR3 loop spans 16 amino acids. The germline CDR1 and CDR2 sequences are SEHNR and FQNEAQ (reference sequence). The CDR3 nucleotides are TGTGCCAGCAGCCCTAGGGCCGTGACAGGCATCGAAAAACTGTTTTTT. Its protein is CASSPRAVTGIEKLFF.

The V gene is TRBV20-1, the J gene TRBJ1-3; D is possibly TRBD1 (6 bases). Germline V CDR1 and CDR2: DFQATT, SNEGSKA (reference sequence). This CDR3 has 15 residues. The V end was cut by 3 bases, the J end by 3 bases, with 15 bases between. Written as DNA, the CDR3 is TGCAGTGCTAGGGGACGGGGGGCTCGTGGAAACACCATATATTTT. Protein: CSARGRGARGNTIYF.

The genes are TRBV20-1 and TRBJ2-1; D uncertain. The CDR3 consists of 13 residues. V was clipped by 7 bases and J by 7 bases, with 17 bases between them. Germline CDR1 DFQATT, CDR2 SNEGSKA (reference sequence). The CDR3: CSESPSVRNEQFF. CDR3 in DNA: TGCAGTGAATCCCCATCAGTACGGAATGAGCAGTTCTTC.

This clonotype has a handful of counts. The chain has TRBV12-3 or TRBV12-4 and TRBJ1-2, with unresolved D. With 5 bases removed from V and 4 bases from J, the gap between germline ends came to 14 bases. The CDR3 is 14 amino acids. The CDR3 DNA follows: TGTGCCAGCAGTCCCCATGGCTTTCCCTATGGCTACACCTTC. It translates to CASSPHGFPYGYTF.

This clonotype was detected only a few times. The chain recombines TRBV20-1 with TRBJ2-3; D uncertain. V was shortened by 6 bases and J by 0 bases, with 19 bases between the two germline ends. The CDR3 loop spans 16 amino acids. Germline lookup yields CDR1 DFQATT and CDR2 SNEGSKA (reference sequence). The CDR3 protein is CSATGVSPTSTDTQYF. For the CDR3, the DNA is TGCAGTGCCACCGGCGTCTCGCCCACTAGCACAGATACGCAGTATTTT.

V is TRBV3-1 and J is TRBJ2-7; TRBD1 matches 7 bases. CDR3 length: 17 residues. After removal of 3 bases from V and 5 bases from J, the junction contained 16 bases not matched to a gene. CDR1 LGHDT and CDR2 YNNKEL come from the germline V gene (reference sequence). The CDR3 sequence: CASSQPGTARTVDEQYF. DNA for the CDR3: TGTGCCAGCAGCCAGCCCGGGACAGCGAGGACCGTTGACGAGCAGTACTTC.

Only a few counts were recorded for this clonotype. J is TRBJ2-5 and V is TRBV6-5; 9 nucleotides agree with TRBD2. V was clipped by 6 bases and J by 5 bases; unmatched bases: 10. In germline, CDR1 is MNHEY, CDR2 SVGAGI. The CDR3 is 15 amino acids. The CDR3 here is CASSTTGLAMETQYF. CDR3 coding DNA: TGTGCCAGCAGCACGACGGGACTAGCCATGGAGACCCAGTACTTC.

This clonotype was found many times. This sequence joins TRBV4-1 and TRBJ2-3; 7 bases are shared with TRBD2. Trimming took 2 bases from V and 3 from J; bases not matched to a gene: 2. From germline, CDR1 is MGHRA and CDR2 YSYEKL. The CDR3 runs 14 residues. The DNA for the CDR3 is TGCGCCAGCAGCCAATACGGGGGGACAGATACGCAGTATTTT. Its translation: CASSQYGGTDTQYF.

This clonotype came up once. The CDR3 loop is CSAHGQSFREAFF. The CDR3 DNA sequence: TGCAGTGCTCATGGGCAGTCCTTTCGTGAAGCTTTCTTT. V gene TRBV20-1 combines with J gene TRBJ1-1, with D uncertain. Per germline, CDR1 DFQATT and CDR2 SNEGSKA (reference sequence). The CDR3 extends over 13 amino acids. The V end lost 5 bases, the J end lost 7 bases, and 17 bases lay between the germline ends.